These 12 T cell receptor beta chains were all obtained from the same sample, sequenced in a study of shared clonotypes between healthy human individuals (dated by TCRdb to 2018 to 2020). The library was prepared using the immunoSEQ multiplex PCR assay. What TCRdb holds here is the immuneACCESS table cut down to in-frame rearrangements. Part of the clones is not present; checked against another copy, under half of the missing clones reflect an unresolved V gene, and the others are unexplained. This sample lists about a million clones; around 74% were detected once. Of the sample, approximately 1.3% falls within the top ten clones. The sequenced sample consisted of memory CD4+ T cells sorted from blood. This specimen's cell subset or site label, per the study, means: CD45RA-negative fraction. The receptor source for this set is a man younger than 30 in good health.

This chain connects TRBV9 to TRBJ1-1, with D unclear. Germline V gives CDR1 SGDLS, CDR2 YYNGEE. This CDR3 is built from 14 residues. Trimming took 7 bases from V and 6 from J, leaving 19 bases between them. The CDR3 nucleotides read TGTGCCAGCTCACGGGAGGTGGATAGCCCTGAAGCTTTCTTT. It codes for CASSREVDSPEAFF. Full variable domain (missing parts from reference TRBV9 and TRBJ1-1): DSGVTQTPKHLITATGQRVTLRCSPRSGDLSVYWYQQSLDQGLQFLIQYYNGEERAKGNILERFSAQQFPDLHSELNLSSLELGDSALYFCASSREVDSPEAFFGQGTRLTVV.

This clone was counted between two and nine times. The chain recombines TRBV7-2 with TRBJ2-1; the match to TRBD1 covers 7 bases. The trim removed 1 base at V and 7 bases at J, leaving 7 bases unmatched. The CDR3 covers 15 residues. Germline CDR1 reads SGHTA; CDR2 reads FQGNSA. The CDR3 DNA sequence: TGTGCCAGCAGCTTAGATGGTGGCAGGGGGAATGAGCAGTTCTTC. Amino acid sequence: CASSLDGGRGNEQFF.

The rearrangement uses TRBV5-4 and TRBJ2-5; 16 positions match TRBD2. The germline V gene encodes CDR1 SGHNT and CDR2 YYREEE (reference sequence). This CDR3 is built from 16 residues. Trimming at V came to 4 bases and at J to 1 base, leaving 1 base not matched to a gene. DNA for the CDR3: TGTGCCAGCAGCGGGACTAGCGGGAGGGCCCAAGAGACCCAGTACTTC. Translation gives CASSGTSGRAQETQYF.

The chain couples TRBV7-2 to TRBJ1-5, with TRBD1 matching 9 bases. This CDR3 has 14 amino acids. The germline V gene has CDR1 SGHTA and CDR2 FQGNSA. Trimming at V came to 4 bases and at J to 7 bases, leaving 5 bases not matched to a gene. The CDR3 nucleotides are TGTGCCAGCAGCTCGGGACAGGGTAGACAGCCCCAGCATTTT. This encodes CASSSGQGRQPQHF.

The CDR3 region is CASSFRGEANVLTF. The CDR3 DNA reads TGTGCCAGCAGTTTTCGAGGGGAGGCCAACGTCCTGACTTTC. The chain couples TRBV27 to TRBJ2-6; D might be TRBD1 or TRBD2, each matching 5 bases. CDR3 length: 14 amino acids. The ends were cut back, 3 bases at V and 6 bases at J, with 9 bases in the middle. CDR1 MNHEY and CDR2 SMNVEV come from the germline V gene (reference sequence).

This clone was found a few times. The J gene is TRBJ2-4, the V gene TRBV12-5, with a weak D call TRBD2 (5 bases). The ends were cut back, 0 bases at V and 0 bases at J, with 12 bases in the middle. Germline V gene data show CDR1 as LGHNT and CDR2 as FRNRAP. There are 17 residues in the CDR3. CDR3 amino acids: CASGLVLGPSAKNIQYF. CDR3 nucleotide sequence: TGTGCTAGTGGTTTGGTACTAGGACCATCAGCCAAAAACATTCAGTACTTC.

The chain uses TRBV5-1 and TRBJ2-2, with TRBD2 matching 7 bases. V was pared by 4 bases and J by 4 bases, with 7 bases of the junction left unmatched. Per germline, CDR1 SGHRS and CDR2 YFSETQ. The CDR3 is 15 amino acids. The CDR3 nucleotides read TGCGCCAGCAGCCTGTCATTAGCGGGCACCGGGGAGCTGTTTTTT. Residues: CASSLSLAGTGELFF.

The V and J genes are TRBV6-5 and TRBJ2-5, with a weak D call TRBD2 (5 bases). Trimming cost V 6 bases and J 1 base, with 6 bases left between them. The CDR3 has 12 amino acids. Looked up from germline, CDR1 is MNHEY and CDR2 is SVGAGI. For the CDR3, the DNA is TGTGCCAGCAGACGGGGCCAAGAGACCCAGTACTTC. Protein product: CASRRGQETQYF.

This clone has a handful of counts. The rearrangement links TRBV4-1 to TRBJ1-5; TRBD1 might be the D (6 bases). CDR1 and CDR2 (germline): MGHRA, YSYEKL. The CDR3 runs 16 residues. The ends were cut back, 0 bases at V and 4 bases at J, with 13 bases in the middle. The CDR3, as DNA: TGCGCCAGCAGCCAAGATGCCCAGGGGAGGAATCAGCCCCAGCATTTT. It is translated as CASSQDAQGRNQPQHF.

The rearrangement uses TRBV4-3 and TRBJ1-4; 9 bases line up with TRBD1. Germline V lookup: CDR1 LGHNA, CDR2 YSLEER. The CDR3 is 15 residues long. After removal of 5 bases from V and 5 bases from J, the junction contained 6 bases not matched to a gene. Here the CDR3 DNA reads TGCGCCAGCAGCTATTTGGGACAGGGAAATGAAAAACTGTTTTTT. Encoded protein: CASSYLGQGNEKLFF.

The chain combines TRBV19 with TRBJ2-5; 7 bases line up with TRBD1. From germline, CDR1 is LNHDA and CDR2 SQIVND (reference sequence). The CDR3 totals 14 residues. Trimming removed 5 bases from V and 5 bases from J; junction bases left unmatched: 8. The CDR3 here is CASSPTGQYETQYF. CDR3 sequence (DNA): TGTGCCAGTAGTCCGACGGGACAGTACGAGACCCAGTACTTC. Together with reference TRBV19 and TRBJ2-5, the CDR3 gives the full variable domain: DGGITQSPKYLFRKEGQNVTLSCEQNLNHDAMYWYRQDPGQGLRLIYYSQIVNDFQKGDIAEGYSVSREKKESFPLTVTSAQKNPTAFYLCASSPTGQYETQYFGPGTRLLVL.

The genes are TRBV30 and TRBJ1-1; unclear D gene. V lost 0 bases and J lost 2, with 16 bases in between. The V gene's germline CDR1 is GTSNPN and CDR2 SVGIG (reference sequence). This CDR3 has 16 residues. CDR3 region: CAWSVGQQKTNTEAFF. DNA of the CDR3: TGTGCCTGGAGTGTAGGGCAGCAGAAAACCAACACTGAAGCTTTCTTT. The full variable domain, in which reference TRBV30 and TRBJ1-1 provide the parts outside the CDR3, is SQTIHQWPATLVQPVGSPLSLECTVEGTSNPNLYWYRQAAGRGLQLLFYSVGIGQISSEVPQNLSASRPQDRQFILSSKKLLLSDSGFYLCAWSVGQQKTNTEAFFGQGTRLTVV.